A selection of T cell receptor beta chains follows, all from one sample in a study of shared clonotypes between healthy human individuals. Only in-frame clones appear in the TCRdb table, and some are missing; sequencing was by immunoSEQ multiplex PCR. The table shows some 1.5 million clones, with approximately 98% occurring only once. The sample comprised naive CD4+ T cells sorted from blood. The receptors come from a man aged 25-45 years in good health. Both conserved end residues are part of each CDR3. A D gene is named only where the DNA matches it firmly. Size values are once, few and many counts, or a class for expanded clones, and some rows have none.

clone_size d_call j_call v_call cdr3_nt cdr3_aa
once - TRBJ1-1 TRBV6-5 TGTGCCAGCAGTTACTCAAAAGGGGAGGCTTTCTTT CASSYSKGEAFF
- - TRBJ2-1 TRBV29-1 TGCAGCGTTACACGGGGGAGCTCCTACAATGAGCAGTTCTTC CSVTRGSSYNEQFF
- - TRBJ2-7 TRBV25-1 TGTGCCAGCAGTGATTCGTACGAGCAGTACTTC CASSDSYEQYF
- TRBD2 TRBJ2-7 TRBV29-1 TGCAGCGTCGGGGGGGTTAGCTCCTACGAGCAGTACTTC CSVGGVSSYEQYF
- - TRBJ1-2 TRBV12-2 - CASRLVGAGAHNYGYTF
- - TRBJ1-2 TRBV25-1 TGTGCCAGCAGTGGGAACTCACAGGGCAACTATGGCTACACCTTC CASSGNSQGNYGYTF
- - TRBJ2-3 TRBV18 TGTGCCAGCTCACCTCGTACAGGAGCCACAGATACGCAGTATTTT CASSPRTGATDTQYF
once TRBD1 TRBJ1-5 TRBV27 TGTGCCAGCAGTACCAAACAGGGGGCAGTTAATCAGCCCCAGCATTTT CASSTKQGAVNQPQHF
- - TRBJ1-5 TRBV6-6 TGTGCCAGCAGTCTCGTAGGGGGTCAGCCCCAGCATTTT CASSLVGGQPQHF
- - TRBJ1-2 TRBV6-1 TGTGCCAGCGCAGGACAGCCCAACTATGGCTACACCTTC CASAGQPNYGYTF
once - TRBJ2-1 TRBV5-4 TGTGCCAGCAGCCTAGGGGGGACACGCTCCTACAATGAGCAGTTCTTC CASSLGGTRSYNEQFF
- - TRBJ1-1 TRBV30 TGTGCCTGGAGTGTAATGTGGAACACTGAAGCTTTCTTT CAWSVMWNTEAFF
- - TRBJ2-1 TRBV9 TGTGCCAGCAGCGTAGGCCAGACGTATGAGCAGTTCTTC CASSVGQTYEQFF
- - TRBJ1-4 TRBV28 TGTGCCAGCACCGGGACAATGGATGAAAAACTGTTTTTT CASTGTMDEKLFF
- - TRBJ2-7 TRBV5-5 TGTGCCAGCAGCTTGGTCGTTACCAGCTCCTACGAGCAGTACTTC CASSLVVTSSYEQYF